This TCR beta chain was captured in a study of beta chain features in type 1 diabetes. General observations from the study: TCRB rearrangement may or may not be influenced by HLA type; here this remained unresolved.

Germline V gene data show CDR1 as SNHLY and CDR2 as FYNNEI. CDR3 length: 12 residues. Trimming left V 7 bases short and J 13 bases short, with 19 bases between. A word on this clone: The target antigen is unknown.

Markers CD45RO/CCR7/CD25/CD127/CD95/CD27 served to sort CD4+ naive, central memory, regulatory and stem cell-like memory cells. Expressed TCRB transcripts were sequenced because the isolated RNA had all been reverse transcribed beforehand. The study sequenced naive, central memory and regulatory T cell samples to an average of about 3.8 million reads. Sequencing used immunoSEQ multiplex PCR; TCRdb keeps in-frame clones, though not all of them. The profile covers about 340,000 clones, with 7% to 9% appearing a single time and roughly 0.44% taken by the ten largest. The chain employs TRBV2 and TRBJ1-1, with D maybe TRBD1 (5 bases). The sequencing input was central memory CD4+ T cells from blood. The TCR sequence derives from a woman younger than 35 in good health. The CDR3 DNA reads as TGTGCCAGCACCTTAGGGGTTCGAATAGGTTTCTTT. Amino acids: CASTLGVRIGFF.